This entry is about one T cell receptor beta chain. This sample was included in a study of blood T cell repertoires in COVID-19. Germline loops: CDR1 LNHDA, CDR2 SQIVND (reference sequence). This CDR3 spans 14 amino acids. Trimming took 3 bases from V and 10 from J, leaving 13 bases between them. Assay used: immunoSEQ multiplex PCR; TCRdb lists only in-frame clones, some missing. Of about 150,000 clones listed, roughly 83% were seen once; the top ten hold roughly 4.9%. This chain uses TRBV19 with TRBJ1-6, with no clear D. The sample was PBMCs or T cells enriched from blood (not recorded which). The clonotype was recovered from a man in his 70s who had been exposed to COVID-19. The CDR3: CASSINAVTSPLHF. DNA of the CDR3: TGTGCCAGTAGTATTAACGCTGTTACATCACCCCTCCACTTT.